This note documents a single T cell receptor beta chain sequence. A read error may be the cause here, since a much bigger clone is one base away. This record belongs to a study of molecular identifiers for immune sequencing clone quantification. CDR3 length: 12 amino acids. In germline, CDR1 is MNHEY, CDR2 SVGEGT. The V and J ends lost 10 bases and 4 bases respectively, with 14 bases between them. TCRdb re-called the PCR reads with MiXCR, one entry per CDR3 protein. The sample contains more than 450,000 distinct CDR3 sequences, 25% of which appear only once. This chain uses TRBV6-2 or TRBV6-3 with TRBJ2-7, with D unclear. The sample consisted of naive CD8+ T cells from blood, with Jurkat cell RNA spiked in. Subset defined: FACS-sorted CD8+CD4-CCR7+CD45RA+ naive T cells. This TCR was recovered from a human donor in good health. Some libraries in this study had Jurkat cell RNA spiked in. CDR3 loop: CATGARPYEQYF. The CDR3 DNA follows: TGTGCCACCGGTGCGCGGCCATACGAGCAGTACTTC.